Listed here is a single T cell receptor beta chain. Its antigen is as yet unknown. Two oligonucleotides, mixed equimolar, formed the beta constant-region primer covering TRBC1 and TRBC2. Ligated cDNA was amplified by four rounds of PCR with nested alpha and beta constant-region primers and SP2. In TCRdb, the UMI-ligation and nested PCR reads were re-called with MiXCR into one record per CDR3 protein. The sample lists approximately 150,000 distinct CDR3 sequences, under 25% occurring once. The record originates from a study of naive and memory T cell subsets. Trimming at V came to 7 bases and at J to 0 bases, leaving 8 bases not matched to a gene. This CDR3 comprises 17 residues. Germline assignment: CDR1 SGDLS and CDR2 YYNGEE. Study results and caveats: From naive to CM, EM and EMRA, diversity decreased and Gini increased. Especially in CD8 cells, naive repertoires contained a few larger clonotypes, possibly CD45RA-re-expressing memory cells.

From the second PCR step, alpha and beta chains were amplified apart. CMV status came from CD4+ IFNgamma after overnight CMV lysate stimulation. After CD4 positive bead selection, the CD4-negative fraction gave CD8 T cells. This chain uses TRBV9 with TRBJ2-6; 9 nucleotides line up with TRBD1. The sequence derives from a human donor in good health. Sequencing was done on a sample of naive CD4+ T cells from blood. In DNA form, the CDR3 reads TGTGCCAGCTCCCGACAGGGGGGTATCTCTGGGGCCAACGTCCTGACTTTC. It specifies CASSRQGGISGANVLTF. Combining the CDR3 with reference TRBV9 and TRBJ2-6 gives the whole variable domain DSGVTQTPKHLITATGQRVTLRCSPRSGDLSVYWYQQSLDQGLQFLIQYYNGEERAKGNILERFSAQQFPDLHSELNLSSLELGDSALYFCASSRQGGISGANVLTFGAGSRLTVL.